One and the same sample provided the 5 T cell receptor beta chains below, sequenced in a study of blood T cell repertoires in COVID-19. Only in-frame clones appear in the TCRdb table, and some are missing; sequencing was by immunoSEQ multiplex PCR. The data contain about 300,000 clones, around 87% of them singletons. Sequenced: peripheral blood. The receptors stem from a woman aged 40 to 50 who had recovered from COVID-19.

This chain's CDR3 is CASSIRTGTGELFF. Written as DNA, the CDR3 is TGTGCCAGCAGCATTAGGACAGGGACCGGGGAGCTGTTTTTT. This rearrangement joins TRBV5-6 to TRBJ2-2; 8 positions match TRBD1. The CDR3 has 14 residues. The germline V gene has CDR1 SGHDT and CDR2 YYEEEE. Unmatched junction bases numbered 4, after V lost 4 bases and J lost 5 bases.

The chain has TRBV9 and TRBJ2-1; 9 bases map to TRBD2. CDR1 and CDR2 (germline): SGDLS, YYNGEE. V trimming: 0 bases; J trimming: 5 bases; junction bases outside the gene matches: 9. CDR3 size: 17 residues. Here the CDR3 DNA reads TGTGCCAGCAGCGTAGTAGGGCTAGCGGGGTTCCACAATGAGCAGTTCTTC. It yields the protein CASSVVGLAGFHNEQFF.

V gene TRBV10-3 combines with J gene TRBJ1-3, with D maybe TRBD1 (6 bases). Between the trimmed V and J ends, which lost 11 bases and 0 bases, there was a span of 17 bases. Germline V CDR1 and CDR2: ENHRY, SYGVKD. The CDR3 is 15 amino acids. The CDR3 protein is CAATGQPSSGNTIYF. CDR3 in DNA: TGTGCCGCAACAGGGCAGCCCTCCTCTGGAAACACCATATATTTT.

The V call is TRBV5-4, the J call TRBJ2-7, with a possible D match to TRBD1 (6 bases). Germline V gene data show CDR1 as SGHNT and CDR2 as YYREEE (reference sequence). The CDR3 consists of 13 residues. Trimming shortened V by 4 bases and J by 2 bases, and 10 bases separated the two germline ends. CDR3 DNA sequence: TGTGCCAGCAGCGCAACAGGGCCCTACGAGCAGTACTTC. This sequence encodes CASSATGPYEQYF.

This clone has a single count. The CDR3 coding sequence is TGTGCCAGTAGTATCTCCGACGGGAACTATGGCTACACCTTC. Its protein product is CASSISDGNYGYTF. The V call is TRBV19, the J call TRBJ1-2; D not certain. CDR3 length: 14 residues. With 3 bases removed from V and 2 bases from J, the gap between germline ends came to 10 bases. Germline values: CDR1 LNHDA, CDR2 SQIVND (reference sequence).